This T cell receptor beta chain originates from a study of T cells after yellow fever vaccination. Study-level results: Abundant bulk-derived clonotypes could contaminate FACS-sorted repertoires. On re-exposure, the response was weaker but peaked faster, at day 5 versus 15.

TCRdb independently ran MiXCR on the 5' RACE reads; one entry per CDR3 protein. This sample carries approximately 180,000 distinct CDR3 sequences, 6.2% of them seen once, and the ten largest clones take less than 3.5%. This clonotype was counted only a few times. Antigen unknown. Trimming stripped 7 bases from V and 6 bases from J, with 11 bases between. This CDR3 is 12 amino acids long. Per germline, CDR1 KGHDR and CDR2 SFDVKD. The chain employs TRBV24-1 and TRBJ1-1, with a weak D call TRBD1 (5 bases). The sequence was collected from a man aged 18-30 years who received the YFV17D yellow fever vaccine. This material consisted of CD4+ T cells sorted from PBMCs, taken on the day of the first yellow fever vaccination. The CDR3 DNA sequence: TGTGCCACCAGCGGGGAAGGGGCTGAAGCTTTCTTT. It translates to CATSGEGAEAFF.